The 13 T cell receptor beta chains below come from one sample, sequenced in a study of breast tumors, draining lymph nodes, adjacent tissues. Axillary draining lymph nodes of breast cancer patients supplied the node samples. MiXCR, run by TCRdb on the multiplex PCR reads, gives a single entry per CDR3 protein. This table has some 150,000 distinct CDR3 sequences, approximately 30% appearing once. The material sequenced was axillary lymph node tissue. These TCRs come from a female donor with breast cancer. Some clones in this sample may be carry-over from other donors' samples.

In its sample, this clonotype was seen many times. This chain connects TRBV5-1 to TRBJ1-6; TRBD1 matches at 8 bases. J lost 7 bases, V lost 4 bases, and 7 bases had no gene match. The CDR3 runs 15 residues. The germline V gene encodes CDR1 SGHRS and CDR2 YFSETQ. The CDR3 DNA sequence: TGCGCCAGCAGCCAGCAGGGGGCCCAGAATTCACCCCTCCACTTT. This sequence encodes CASSQQGAQNSPLHF.

This clonotype was picked up a small number of times. The genes are TRBV6-5 and TRBJ1-1; 9 bases fit TRBD1. Per germline, CDR1 MNHEY and CDR2 SVGAGI. The ends lost 5 bases at V and 2 bases at J; junction bases unmatched: 15. The CDR3 is made up of 18 amino acids. The CDR3 spells CASSVGPGQGPLNTEAFF. In DNA form, the CDR3 reads TGTGCCAGCAGTGTTGGTCCGGGACAGGGACCCTTAAACACTGAAGCTTTCTTT.

Note on this clonotype: A much bigger clone sits one base away, suggesting this may be a read error. This chain joins TRBV12-3 or TRBV12-4 and TRBJ2-1; 8 bases map to TRBD2. Unmatched junction bases numbered 3, after V lost 3 bases and J lost 5 bases. The CDR3 runs to 14 residues. CDR3 bases: TGTGCCAGCAGTTTCGCGGGGGGTAACAATGAGCAGTTCTTC. Its protein is CASSFAGGNNEQFF.

This clonotype was seen at least ten times. The CDR3 protein is CSARGTGGRRNGYTF. The CDR3 coding sequence is TGCAGTGCTAGAGGCACTGGTGGGAGGAGAAATGGCTACACCTTC. V and J are TRBV20-1 and TRBJ1-2; no reliable D call. Germline V gives CDR1 DFQATT, CDR2 SNEGSKA (reference sequence). The CDR3 covers 15 residues. Trimming shortened V by 1 base and J by 6 bases, and 18 bases separated the two germline ends.

This clonotype was found a few times. Possible read error: a much larger clone is one base away. The V gene is TRBV9, the J gene TRBJ2-1, with 11 bases identical to TRBD2. The CDR3 length is 16 residues. CDR1 and CDR2 from the germline V gene are SGDLS and YYNGEE. The CDR3 loop is CAGSEGTSGPYNEQFF. The CDR3 coding sequence is TGTGCCGGCAGCGAAGGGACTAGCGGCCCCTACAATGAGCAGTTCTTC. The variable domain in full, with the rest retrieved from reference TRBV9 and TRBJ2-1, is DSGVTQTPKHLITATGQRVTLRCSPRSGDLSVYWYQQSLDQGLQFLIQYYNGEERAKGNILERFSAQQFPDLHSELNLSSLELGDSALYFCAGSEGTSGPYNEQFFGPGTRLTVL.

At least ten counts were recorded for this clonotype. The rearrangement uses TRBV4-1 and TRBJ2-1, with TRBD2 identical over 13 bases. Per germline, CDR1 MGHRA and CDR2 YSYEKL. The J segment lost 1 base and the V segment lost 8 bases, leaving 17 bases of the junction unmatched. The length of the CDR3 is 20 residues. CDR3 coding DNA: TGCGCCAGCGCGGGGGGAACCGCCGGACTAGCGGGAGTATCCTACAATGAGCAGTTCTTC. Encoded protein: CASAGGTAGLAGVSYNEQFF.

This clonotype was found many times. The V and J genes are TRBV19 and TRBJ2-2; 14 nucleotides agree with TRBD2. The CDR3 totals 19 residues. Germline assignment: CDR1 LNHDA and CDR2 SQIVND (reference sequence). With 5 bases clipped from V and 3 bases from J, the junction kept 11 bases outside the gene matches. In nucleotides, the CDR3 is TGTGCCAGTAGTTCCGGGACTAGCGGGAGAAGGGGGGACACCGGGGAGCTGTTTTTT. Translation gives CASSSGTSGRRGDTGELFF.

The rearrangement links TRBV12-3 or TRBV12-4 to TRBJ1-2; 7 bases match TRBD1. With 6 bases clipped from V and 8 bases from J, the junction kept 12 bases outside the gene matches. CDR3 length: 14 amino acids. The CDR3 loop reads CASRKITGVDGYTF. DNA of the CDR3: TGTGCCAGCAGGAAGATAACAGGGGTGGACGGCTACACCTTC.

This clonotype was counted many times. This chain connects TRBV5-1 to TRBJ2-7; TRBD2 matches at 8 bases. This CDR3 has 14 amino acids. V lost 6 bases to trimming and J lost 2 bases; unmatched junction nucleotides: 7. The germline gives CDR1 SGHRS, CDR2 YFSETQ. The CDR3 sequence: CASTHGGGAYEQYF. The CDR3 bases are TGCGCCAGCACCCACGGGGGGGGGGCCTACGAGCAGTACTTC.

This clonotype came up many times. The junction and the germline gene differ at one end; a read error may be behind it. The chain recombines TRBV5-1 with TRBJ2-1; 9 bases line up with TRBD2. The CDR3 length is 15 residues. Per the germline V gene, CDR1 is SGHRS and CDR2 is YFSETQ. The CDR3 region has the DNA TGCGCCAGCAGCCGCCTAGCGGGATCCTCCAATGAGCAGTTCTTC. The encoded protein is CASSRLAGSSNEQFF. The full variable domain, with the rest looked up from reference TRBV5-1 and TRBJ2-1, is KAGVTQTPRYLIKTRGQQVTLSCSPISGHRSVSWYQQTPGQGLQFLFEYFSETQRNKGNFPGRFSGRQFSNSRSEMNVSTLELGDSALYLCASSRLAGSSNEQFFGPGTRLTVL.

This clonotype was picked up many times. The rearrangement uses TRBV7-9 and TRBJ2-1; TRBD2 aligns across 7 bases. The V and J ends lost 3 bases and 7 bases, in that order; junction bases with no gene match: 3. Germline V gene data show CDR1 as SEHNR and CDR2 as FQNEAQ (reference sequence). There are 13 residues in the CDR3. CDR3: CASSLGGRNEQFF. CDR3 DNA: TGTGCCAGCAGCTTGGGGGGGAGGAATGAGCAGTTCTTC.

This clonotype was observed at least ten times. The V and J genes are TRBV20-1 and TRBJ1-5, with 8 bases identical to TRBD1. The length of the CDR3 is 14 residues. J lost 2 bases, V lost 6 bases, and 6 bases had no gene match. Germline CDR1 reads DFQATT; CDR2 reads SNEGSKA (reference sequence). CDR3 nucleotide sequence: TGCAGTGCCGCAGGGGGCATAGGCAATCAGCCCCAGCATTTT. Encoded protein: CSAAGGIGNQPQHF.

This clonotype was found many times. V and J are TRBV5-6 and TRBJ2-5, with 10 bases that match TRBD2. The CDR3 runs to 16 residues. Germline V gene data show CDR1 as SGHDT and CDR2 as YYEEEE. V was pared by 4 bases and J by 5 bases, with 11 bases of the junction left unmatched. CDR3: CASSPLERGGRETQYF. DNA of the CDR3: TGTGCCAGCAGCCCGTTGGAGCGGGGGGGGAGGGAGACCCAGTACTTC.